The source of this TCR beta chain is a study of human T cells and chemical hapten exposure. About the study: Minor pooled library volume differences mainly drove per-sample TCR yield variation.

This clonotype was observed at least ten times. Time point indicated: healthy volunteer bleed at 2 weeks. Unseparated into fractions, whole blood served as the source from which total RNA was extracted. After removal of 5 bases from V and 4 bases from J, the junction contained 3 bases not matched to a gene. The CDR3 extends over 13 amino acids. CDR1 and CDR2 from the germline V gene are MNHNS and SASEGT. The study's library attached unique molecular identifiers to single cDNA molecules. TCRdb re-called the RACE reads with MiXCR, one entry per CDR3 protein. The sample lists tens of thousands of distinct CDR3 sequences, approximately 9% occurring once.

The sample taken for sequencing was whole blood. The J gene is TRBJ2-3, the V gene TRBV6-1; TRBD1 matches 7 bases. The receptor was isolated from a female donor in good health. Some clones in this sample may be carry-over from other donors' samples. CDR3 amino acids: CASSYQGADTQYF. CDR3 sequence (DNA): TGTGCCAGCAGTTACCAGGGGGCAGATACGCAGTATTTT.